This T cell receptor (beta chain) was observed in a study of OX40 agonist ivuxolimab in advanced cancers. Findings of the study overall: At 0.1 to 3.0 mg/kg, CD4+ and CD8+ blood T cells expanded clonally by week 6.

This clone turned up a few times. Its matching antigen is unknown. The CDR3 consists of 14 residues. Germline CDR1 is MDHEN and CDR2 is SYDVKM. The V end was cut by 7 bases, the J end by 11 bases, with 21 bases between. Clones were read by immunoSEQ multiplex PCR, and TCRdb kept only the in-frame ones, dropping some. The data hold tens of thousands of clones, with around 87% observed a single time. This chain links TRBV28 with TRBJ1-5; no clear D gene. The clonotype was recovered from an adult with an advanced solid tumor such as melanoma, head and neck, liver or kidney cancer. Sequenced here: CD4+ or CD8+ T cells sorted from blood, sampled in a trial of the OX40 agonist ivuxolimab. The CDR3 region has the DNA TGTGCCAGCACCCCCAACCGGGGAAGAAGGGCCCAGCATTTT. The encoded protein is CASTPNRGRRAQHF.